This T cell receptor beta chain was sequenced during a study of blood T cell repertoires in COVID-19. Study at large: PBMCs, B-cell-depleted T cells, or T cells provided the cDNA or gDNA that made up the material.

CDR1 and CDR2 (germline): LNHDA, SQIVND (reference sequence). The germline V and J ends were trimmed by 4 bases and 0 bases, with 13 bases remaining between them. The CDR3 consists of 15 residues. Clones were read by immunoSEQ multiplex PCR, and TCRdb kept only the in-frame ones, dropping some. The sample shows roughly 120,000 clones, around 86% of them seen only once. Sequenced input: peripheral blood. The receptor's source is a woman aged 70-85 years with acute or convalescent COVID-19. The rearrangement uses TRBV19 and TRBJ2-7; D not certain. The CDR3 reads CASSKAGDLSYEQYF. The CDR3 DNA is TGTGCCAGTAGTAAGGCAGGCGACCTCTCCTACGAGCAGTACTTC. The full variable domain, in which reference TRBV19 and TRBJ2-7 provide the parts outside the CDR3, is DGGITQSPKYLFRKEGQNVTLSCEQNLNHDAMYWYRQDPGQGLRLIYYSQIVNDFQKGDIAEGYSVSREKKESFPLTVTSAQKNPTAFYLCASSKAGDLSYEQYFGPGTRLTVT.